These 21 T cell receptor beta chains share one sample of origin, sequenced in a study of CD8 T cells in ankylosing spondylitis. Study-level points and caveats: Blood from ankylosing spondylitis patients appeared to carry a characteristic roughly 8-variant TCR beta motif.

Via MiXCR, TCRdb re-called the 5' RACE reads, giving one row per CDR3 protein. The sample lists hundreds of thousands of distinct CDR3 sequences; 12% were seen once. Their target antigens are unknown. Sample: blood, either unsorted or a sorted T cell fraction (not recorded which). The receptors stem from a male donor with ankylosing spondylitis.

This clonotype has a count of ten or more. This chain links TRBV29-1 with TRBJ2-5; weak D call: TRBD2 (5 bases). The CDR3 has 11 amino acids. Per germline, CDR1 SQVTM and CDR2 ANQGSEA. Trimming took 6 bases from V and 2 from J, leaving 7 bases between them. CDR3: CSVRTQETQYF. In DNA form, the CDR3 reads TGCAGCGTGAGGACTCAAGAGACCCAGTACTTC. Using reference TRBV29-1 and TRBJ2-5 for the parts outside the CDR3, the full variable domain is SAVISQKPSRDICQRGTSLTIQCQVDSQVTMMFWYRQQPGQSLTLIATANQGSEATYESGFVIDKFPISRPNLTFSTLTVSNMSPEDSSIYLCSVRTQETQYFGPGTRLLVL.

This clonotype was counted ten times or more. CDR3 bases: TGTGCCAGCAGCCGGCAGAGCTTGAGCTATGGCTACACCTTC. Protein product: CASSRQSLSYGYTF. This rearrangement joins TRBV7-6 to TRBJ1-2; the D is unclear. The V gene's germline CDR1 is SGHVS and CDR2 FNYEAQ. Trimming removed 5 bases from V and 4 bases from J, with 14 bases in between. The CDR3 spans 14 residues.

This clonotype was seen more than once but under ten times. The rearrangement links TRBV5-8 to TRBJ1-6; unclear D gene. CDR1 and CDR2 (germline): SGHTS, YDEGEE. V lost 1 base, J lost 4 bases, and 6 bases lay in between. The length of the CDR3 is 14 residues. CDR3 DNA: TGTGCCAGCAGCTTGAGGCAGTATAATTCACCCCTCCACTTT. It specifies CASSLRQYNSPLHF.

This clonotype was detected a few times. The gene calls are TRBV10-3 and TRBJ2-4; TRBD2 is a possible D gene (6 bases). CDR3 length: 13 amino acids. V was pared by 10 bases and J by 9 bases, with 19 bases between. Germline V lookup: CDR1 ENHRY, CDR2 SYGVKD. The DNA for the CDR3 is TGTGCCACCCACGGGGACGGGCGGGGCATTCAGTACTTC. Protein: CATHGDGRGIQYF.

V and J are TRBV6-6 and TRBJ2-1; TRBD2 agrees at 8 bases. The CDR3 runs 13 residues. Germline V gene data show CDR1 as MNHNY and CDR2 as SVGAGI (reference sequence). V shed 10 bases, J shed 5 bases, and the junction held 7 bases outside the gene matches. The CDR3 DNA reads as TGTGCCACTACGACTAGCGTAAACAATGAGCAGTTCTTC. Its translation: CATTTSVNNEQFF.

This clonotype was seen ten or more times. This sequence joins TRBV7-8 and TRBJ2-5; tentative D call: TRBD2 (6 bases). The CDR3 consists of 13 residues. Trimming cost V 1 base and J 7 bases, with 10 bases left between them. CDR1 and CDR2 from the germline V gene are SGHVS and FQNEAQ. CDR3 sequence (DNA): TGTGCCAGCAGCTTAGACCGGGGAGGGACCCAGTACTTC. Translated: CASSLDRGGTQYF.

This clonotype appeared many times. The chain couples TRBV11-1 to TRBJ2-1, with 11 bases lining up with TRBD2. The CDR3 is 18 residues long. V lost 2 bases to trimming and J lost 4 bases; unmatched junction nucleotides: 10. Germline V gene data show CDR1 as SGHAT and CDR2 as FQDESV (reference sequence). The CDR3 bases are TGTGCCAGCAGCTTATTAGCGGGGGGGCCCGGATCGTACAATGAGCAGTTCTTC. This sequence encodes CASSLLAGGPGSYNEQFF.

There are a few counts of this clonotype. As DNA, the CDR3 is TGTGCCAGCAGCTTAGGAGGGGGCTTACGGAATGAGCAGTTCTTC. Its protein product is CASSLGGGLRNEQFF. The genes are TRBV11-3 and TRBJ2-1, with 7 bases matching TRBD1. This CDR3 is built from 15 residues. Germline values: CDR1 SGHNT, CDR2 YENEEA. J gave up 7 bases and V 1 base, and 7 bases lay outside the gene matches.

The rearrangement links TRBV20-1 to TRBJ2-2; maybe TRBD2 (6 bases). Germline CDR1 reads DFQATT; CDR2 reads SNEGSKA (reference sequence). The CDR3 sequence is 16 residues long. V was trimmed by 5 bases and J by 3 bases, leaving 19 bases between them. The CDR3 bases are TGCAGTGCTTCCTACCGCAGGGAGGAGGACACCGGGGAGCTGTTTTTT. Amino acids: CSASYRREEDTGELFF.

This sequence joins TRBV29-1 and TRBJ2-7; 10 bases are shared with TRBD1. Per the germline V gene, CDR1 is SQVTM and CDR2 is ANQGSEA. The length of the CDR3 is 13 residues. Trimming cost V 8 bases and J 3 bases; bases outside gene matches: 7. CDR3 nucleotides: TGCAGCATTCGACAGGGGGCAAACTACGAGCAGTACTTC. It is translated as CSIRQGANYEQYF.

V gene TRBV7-2 combines with J gene TRBJ2-2; the D gene is possibly TRBD2 (5 bases). CDR1 is SGHTA and CDR2 is FQGNSA in the germline V gene. V was pared by 5 bases and J by 5 bases, with 15 bases between. The CDR3 contains 15 residues. In nucleotides, the CDR3 is TGTGCCAGCAGCGTCACAGTGTCGGGGACCGGGGAGCTGTTTTTT. Translated: CASSVTVSGTGELFF.

The J gene is TRBJ2-7, the V gene TRBV6-2 or TRBV6-3, with a weak D call TRBD2 (6 bases). CDR1 and CDR2 (germline): MNHEY, SVGEGT. Between the trimmed V and J ends, which lost 8 bases and 0 bases, there was a span of 23 bases. The length of the CDR3 is 17 residues. The CDR3 loop is CASVKWTAGFSSYEQYF. The CDR3 DNA reads TGTGCCAGCGTTAAGTGGACGGCGGGGTTTAGCTCCTACGAGCAGTACTTC.

The chain recombines TRBV20-1 with TRBJ1-6; tentative D call: TRBD1 (6 bases). The CDR3 has 13 residues. Trimming pared 2 bases from V and 7 bases from J, leaving 9 bases between. Germline lookup yields CDR1 DFQATT and CDR2 SNEGSKA (reference sequence). The CDR3 reads CSARIGGNSPLHF. DNA of the CDR3: TGCAGTGCTAGAATTGGGGGCAATTCACCCCTCCACTTT.

V is TRBV18 and J is TRBJ2-3; the match to TRBD2 covers 8 bases. Germline V gene sequence: CDR1 KGHSH, CDR2 LQKENI. The CDR3 loop spans 15 amino acids. After removal of 4 bases from V and 4 bases from J, the junction contained 7 bases not matched to a gene. The CDR3 loop reads CASSRPGLDADTQYF. CDR3 nucleotide sequence: TGTGCCAGCTCACGGCCGGGACTAGACGCAGATACGCAGTATTTT.

This clonotype was seen a handful of times. The chain links TRBV4-1 to TRBJ1-4, with 7 bases that match TRBD1. The CDR3 is 15 residues long. Germline V gives CDR1 MGHRA, CDR2 YSYEKL. Trimming removed 3 bases from V and 7 bases from J; junction bases left unmatched: 8. The CDR3, as DNA: TGCGCCAGCAGCCAGCCCGGGACAGTTCGTGAAAAACTGTTTTTT. Its translation is CASSQPGTVREKLFF.

The chain links TRBV24-1 to TRBJ2-3; either TRBD1 or TRBD2 may supply D (5 bases each). This CDR3 spans 17 amino acids. The germline V and J ends were trimmed by 0 bases and 6 bases, with 18 bases remaining between them. The V gene's germline CDR1 is KGHDR and CDR2 SFDVKD. CDR3 bases: TGTGCCACCAGTGATTTGGGGGACGGACCTCAGGCGGATACGCAGTATTTT. Residues: CATSDLGDGPQADTQYF.

The chain uses TRBV9 and TRBJ2-7; D is uncertain. CDR3 size: 18 residues. Trimming removed 4 bases from V and 3 bases from J, with 26 bases in between. Looked up from germline, CDR1 is SGDLS and CDR2 is YYNGEE. The CDR3 here is CASSPRPASSDPRYEQYF. CDR3 DNA sequence: TGTGCCAGCAGCCCCCGTCCTGCGTCCTCTGACCCACGCTACGAGCAGTACTTC. The full variable domain, with the rest looked up from reference TRBV9 and TRBJ2-7, is DSGVTQTPKHLITATGQRVTLRCSPRSGDLSVYWYQQSLDQGLQFLIQYYNGEERAKGNILERFSAQQFPDLHSELNLSSLELGDSALYFCASSPRPASSDPRYEQYFGPGTRLTVT.

The chain employs TRBV30 and TRBJ2-7, with D uncertain. Per the germline V gene, CDR1 is GTSNPN and CDR2 is SVGIG (reference sequence). The CDR3 has 11 amino acids. Trimming took off 5 bases at V and 0 bases at J, with 5 bases between the two ends. In DNA form, the CDR3 reads TGTGCCTGGGGGCACTCCTACGAGCAGTACTTC. As protein: CAWGHSYEQYF.

This clonotype was counted between two and nine times. The V call is TRBV5-1, the J call TRBJ1-1, with D uncertain. This CDR3 is built from 15 residues. Germline V gene data show CDR1 as SGHRS and CDR2 as YFSETQ. Trimming shortened V by 4 bases and J by 1 base, and 14 bases separated the two germline ends. DNA for the CDR3: TGCGCCAGCAGCGTCGACGCTAGGCGGAACACTGAAGCTTTCTTT. Protein product: CASSVDARRNTEAFF.

V gene TRBV5-1 combines with J gene TRBJ2-7; the D is unclear. The CDR3 covers 14 residues. CDR1 is SGHRS and CDR2 is YFSETQ in the germline V gene. The V end lost 0 bases, the J end lost 3 bases, and 10 bases lay between the germline ends. The CDR3 sequence: CASSLDTLRYEQYF. CDR3 sequence (DNA): TGCGCCAGCAGCTTGGACACCTTACGCTACGAGCAGTACTTC. The full variable domain, its missing parts supplied by reference TRBV5-1 and TRBJ2-7, is KAGVTQTPRYLIKTRGQQVTLSCSPISGHRSVSWYQQTPGQGLQFLFEYFSETQRNKGNFPGRFSGRQFSNSRSEMNVSTLELGDSALYLCASSLDTLRYEQYFGPGTRLTVT.

This rearrangement joins TRBV28 to TRBJ1-5; D unclear. Trimming cost V 8 bases and J 5 bases, with 10 bases left between them. Germline CDR1 reads MDHEN; CDR2 reads SYDVKM. The CDR3 loop spans 12 amino acids. The CDR3 DNA is TGTGCCAGCCAGCAAACGGATCAGCCCCAGCATTTT. It encodes CASQQTDQPQHF. Full variable domain (remainder filled in from reference TRBV28 and TRBJ1-5): DVKVTQSSRYLVKRTGEKVFLECVQDMDHENMFWYRQDPGLGLRLIYFSYDVKMKEKGDIPEGYSVSREKKERFSLILESASTNQTSMYLCASQQTDQPQHFGDGTRLSIL.